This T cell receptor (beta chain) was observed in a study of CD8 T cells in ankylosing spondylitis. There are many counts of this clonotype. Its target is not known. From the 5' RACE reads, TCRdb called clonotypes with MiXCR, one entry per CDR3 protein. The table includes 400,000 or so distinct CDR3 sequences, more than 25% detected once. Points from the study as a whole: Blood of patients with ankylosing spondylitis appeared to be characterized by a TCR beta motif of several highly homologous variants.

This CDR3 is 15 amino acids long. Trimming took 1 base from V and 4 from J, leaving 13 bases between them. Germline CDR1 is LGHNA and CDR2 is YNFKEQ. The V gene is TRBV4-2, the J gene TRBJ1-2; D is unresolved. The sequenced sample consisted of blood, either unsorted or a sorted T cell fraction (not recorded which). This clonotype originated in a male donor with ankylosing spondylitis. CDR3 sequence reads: CASSQGGPTSYGYTF. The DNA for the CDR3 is TGTGCCAGCAGCCAAGGTGGACCTACTTCCTATGGCTACACCTTC.